What follows describes a single TCR beta chain. The antigen remains unidentified. The CDR3 totals 13 residues. V lost 3 bases and J 4 bases, leaving 9 bases between the germline ends. Germline assignment: CDR1 MDHEN and CDR2 SYDVKM. Genomic DNA of every subset was divided equally among multiple immunoSEQ plates. Assay used: immunoSEQ multiplex PCR; TCRdb lists only in-frame clones, some missing. The sample carries under 850,000 clones, nearly 95% recorded once. The data belong to a study of shared clonotypes between healthy human individuals. Study observations and caveats: Sharing across four donors was highest in naive CD4 (roughly 5%) and lowest in memory CD8 (around 0.4%).

As defined, naive CD8 cells were CD45RO-negative and positively selected for CCR7, with terminally differentiated effector memory CD45RA+ cells excluded. The receptor's source is a man younger than 45 in good health. The chain has TRBV28 and TRBJ1-2; D call uncertain. Sequences were obtained from naive CD8+ T cells sorted from blood. The CDR3 DNA follows: TGTGCCAGCAGTTTTGCGTCCGTCTATGGCTACACCTTC. Encoded protein: CASSFASVYGYTF.